What follows are 27 T cell receptor beta chains derived from one specimen sequenced in a study of identical twins. TCRdb passed the 5' RACE reads through MiXCR, listing each CDR3 protein once. This sample carries 300,000 to 400,000 distinct CDR3 sequences, about 12% of them seen once, and the ten largest clones take roughly 7.8%. These data also featured in a second study, about yellow fever vaccine responses in identical twins.

The sequencing sample was made of CD8+ T cells sorted from blood. The origin of the receptors is a woman aged 18-30 years in good health.

This clonotype was picked up a small number of times. The J gene is TRBJ2-1, the V gene TRBV13; D not resolved. In germline, CDR1 is PRHDT, CDR2 FYEKMQ (reference sequence). This CDR3 has 10 residues. The germline V and J ends were trimmed by 5 bases and 9 bases, with 5 bases remaining between them. CDR3 amino acids: CASSPSEQFF. The CDR3 coding sequence is TGTGCCAGCAGCCCGAGTGAGCAGTTCTTC.

V gene TRBV6-1 combines with J gene TRBJ2-7; perhaps TRBD1 as D (6 bases). The CDR3 has 14 amino acids. The germline V gene has CDR1 MNHNS and CDR2 SASEGT. Trimming took off 5 bases at V and 6 bases at J, with 17 bases between the two ends. This CDR3 reads CASSQNAGDREQYV. The CDR3 region has the DNA TGTGCCAGCAGTCAGAACGCAGGGGATCGCGAGCAGTACGTC.

This clonotype has more than one count but fewer than ten. The chain is built from TRBV4-1 and TRBJ1-6; D perhaps matches TRBD1 (6 bases). The CDR3 extends over 15 amino acids. V was cut by 0 bases and J by 8 bases, with 11 bases left in between. The germline CDR1 and CDR2 sequences are MGHRA and YSYEKL. The CDR3 spells CASSQDQGKYSPLHF. DNA for the CDR3: TGCGCCAGCAGCCAAGATCAGGGGAAGTATTCACCCCTCCACTTT.

This clonotype was picked up many times. V is TRBV7-9 and J is TRBJ2-1; TRBD2 matches 9 bases. Germline V gives CDR1 SEHNR, CDR2 FQNEAQ (reference sequence). This CDR3 is 17 amino acids long. V shed 5 bases, J shed 6 bases, and the junction held 14 bases outside the gene matches. In nucleotides, the CDR3 is TGTGCCAGCAGCCATGGGGGGCTAGCGGGACTTCGCAATGAGCAGTTCTTC. It is translated as CASSHGGLAGLRNEQFF.

The chain combines TRBV7-9 with TRBJ2-2; 7 bases fit TRBD2. This CDR3 is built from 15 residues. CDR1 and CDR2 (germline): SEHNR, FQNEAQ (reference sequence). The V gene end was trimmed by 8 bases and the J gene end by 0 bases; junction bases not matched to a gene: 6. The CDR3 nucleotides are TGTGCCAGCCGCGAGAGCGGGACGAACACCGGGGAGCTGTTTTTT. Protein: CASRESGTNTGELFF.

This clonotype was found a few times. The J gene is TRBJ2-7, the V gene TRBV20-1; the D is unclear. V lost 3 bases to trimming and J lost 3 bases, with 9 bases between them. The CDR3 totals 12 residues. Germline V gene sequence: CDR1 DFQATT, CDR2 SNEGSKA (reference sequence). CDR3 coding DNA: TGCAGTGCTAGTGCCGGTTACTACGAGCAGTACGTC. Its protein is CSASAGYYEQYV.

This clonotype came up many times. This chain connects TRBV3-1 to TRBJ2-5, with 9 bases matching TRBD1. This CDR3 has 17 amino acids. The germline V gene encodes CDR1 LGHDT and CDR2 YNNKEL (reference sequence). With 0 bases clipped from V and 4 bases from J, the junction kept 9 bases outside the gene matches. The chain's CDR3 is CASSQEVPGTGRETQYF. In DNA, the CDR3 is TGTGCCAGCAGCCAAGAAGTTCCCGGGACAGGGAGAGAGACCCAGTACTTC.

This clonotype was seen a few times. This sequence joins TRBV12-5 and TRBJ2-1; no reliable D call. CDR1 is LGHNT and CDR2 is FRNRAP in the germline V gene. Trimming pared 0 bases from V and 0 bases from J, leaving 12 bases between. The CDR3 has 17 amino acids. The CDR3 bases are TGTGCTAGTGGTTTGGTACGAGGTAACCGCTCCTACAATGAGCAGTTCTTC. Amino acids: CASGLVRGNRSYNEQFF.

This clonotype was picked up a small number of times. CDR3 bases: TGTGCCAGCAGCGCCCGGGACAGGGTAGACAATGAGCAGTTCTTC. This codes for CASSARDRVDNEQFF. This sequence joins TRBV7-9 and TRBJ2-1; TRBD1 aligns across 9 bases. CDR3 length equals 15 residues. V lost 5 bases to trimming and J lost 5 bases; unmatched junction nucleotides: 7. Germline V gene data show CDR1 as SEHNR and CDR2 as FQNEAQ (reference sequence).

In its sample, this clonotype was seen many times. V gene TRBV12-5 combines with J gene TRBJ2-1; TRBD2 is a possible D gene (6 bases). CDR1 is LGHNT, CDR2 FRNRAP, per germline. V was clipped by 0 bases and J by 4 bases, with 10 bases between them. This CDR3 is built from 15 residues. CDR3 coding DNA: TGTGCTAGTGGTTTGGTCGGGACTTCATACAATGAGCAGTTCTTC. This sequence encodes CASGLVGTSYNEQFF.

The sample holds a few counts of this clonotype. The chain employs TRBV12-3 or TRBV12-4 and TRBJ1-6, with TRBD1 matching 7 bases. V shed 5 bases, J shed 7 bases, and the junction held 11 bases outside the gene matches. There are 16 residues in the CDR3. DNA for the CDR3: TGTGCCAGCAGTCGAGAAAGACAGGGCAGAAATTCACCCCTCCACTTT. Translated: CASSRERQGRNSPLHF.

This clonotype was observed a handful of times. The CDR3 loop is CSASVPGLGTDTQYF. CDR3 DNA sequence: TGCAGTGCTAGCGTACCGGGACTAGGAACAGATACGCAGTATTTT. The chain combines TRBV20-1 with TRBJ2-3; 8 bases fit TRBD2. J was trimmed by 3 bases and V by 3 bases; bases with no gene match: 8. Per the germline V gene, CDR1 is DFQATT and CDR2 is SNEGSKA (reference sequence). The CDR3 has 15 residues.

V gene TRBV20-1 combines with J gene TRBJ2-7; weak D call: TRBD2 (6 bases). Trimming removed 3 bases from V and 7 bases from J, with 10 bases in between. This CDR3 spans 11 amino acids. Looked up from germline, CDR1 is DFQATT and CDR2 is SNEGSKA (reference sequence). This chain's CDR3 is CSASTSTEQYF. CDR3 bases: TGCAGTGCTAGCACTAGCACGGAGCAGTACTTC.

The table lists this clonotype with a few counts. This rearrangement joins TRBV27 to TRBJ1-5, with D tentatively TRBD1 (5 bases). Trimming shortened V by 3 bases and J by 2 bases, and 20 bases separated the two germline ends. Germline lookup yields CDR1 MNHEY and CDR2 SMNVEV (reference sequence). The length of the CDR3 is 18 residues. The CDR3 here is CASSFSVGRRVGNQPQHF. CDR3 bases: TGTGCCAGCAGTTTCTCTGTGGGGCGGCGAGTCGGCAATCAGCCCCAGCATTTT.

The rearrangement links TRBV28 to TRBJ2-3; 12 positions agree with TRBD2. The CDR3 consists of 18 residues. The trim removed 1 base at V and 4 bases at J, leaving 9 bases unmatched. Germline assignment: CDR1 MDHEN and CDR2 SYDVKM. The CDR3 here is CASSLSSGGAGWADTQYF. The CDR3 DNA follows: TGTGCCAGCAGTTTATCTAGCGGGGGGGCCGGTTGGGCAGATACGCAGTATTTT.

This clonotype was detected only a few times. J is TRBJ2-5 and V is TRBV5-6; D not certain. The V gene lost 4 bases and the J gene lost 2 bases, with 12 bases spanning the gap. The CDR3 has 14 residues. CDR1 and CDR2 from the germline V gene are SGHDT and YYEEEE. In DNA form, the CDR3 reads TGTGCCAGCAGCCCGGACCATTCGCAAGAGACCCAGTACTTC. Residues: CASSPDHSQETQYF.

This chain connects TRBV27 to TRBJ2-1; weak D call: TRBD2 (6 bases). The V gene lost 3 bases and the J gene lost 3 bases, with 9 bases spanning the gap. The CDR3 has 14 residues. Germline V gene data show CDR1 as MNHEY and CDR2 as SMNVEV (reference sequence). The CDR3 DNA follows: TGTGCCAGCAGTTTGGAGGGAGTCTACAATGAGCAGTTCTTC. Encoded protein: CASSLEGVYNEQFF.

The V gene is TRBV4-1, the J gene TRBJ1-1; D call uncertain. Trimming took off 3 bases at V and 1 base at J, with 9 bases between the two ends. The CDR3 has 14 amino acids. Germline V CDR1 and CDR2: MGHRA, YSYEKL. The CDR3 loop reads CASSHLQWNTEAFF. CDR3 coding DNA: TGCGCCAGCAGCCATCTTCAGTGGAACACTGAAGCTTTCTTT.

This clonotype was seen many times. The rearrangement joins TRBV14 to TRBJ2-1, with D unclear. CDR3 length: 12 amino acids. V was shortened by 1 base and J by 9 bases, with 7 bases between the two germline ends. CDR1 is SGHDN, CDR2 FVKESK, per germline. The CDR3 sequence: CASSQAWSEQFF. The CDR3 nucleotides read TGTGCCAGCAGCCAAGCGTGGAGTGAGCAGTTCTTC.

In the case of this clonotype: This may arise from a read error, as a much more abundant clone is one base away. The chain has TRBV3-1 and TRBJ1-2, with 8 bases aligning to TRBD1. There are 17 residues in the CDR3. The germline V gene encodes CDR1 LGHDT and CDR2 YNNKEL (reference sequence). CDR3 bases: TGTGCCTGCAGCCAAGCCCGGGACAGGACTCCTAACTATGGCTACACCTTC. Amino acids: CACSQARDRTPNYGYTF. The whole variable domain, filled in from reference TRBV3-1 and TRBJ1-2, reads DTAVSQTPKYLVTQMGNDKSIKCEQNLGHDTMYWYKQDSKKFLKIMFSYNNKELIINETVPNRFSPKSPDKAHLNLHINSLELGDSAVYFCACSQARDRTPNYGYTFGSGTRLTVV.

The genes are TRBV2 and TRBJ2-5; the D gene is possibly TRBD2 (5 bases). Germline V gene data show CDR1 as SNHLY and CDR2 as FYNNEI. The CDR3 loop spans 16 amino acids. Deletions cut 7 bases from V and 5 bases from J, with 23 bases between. The CDR3 sequence: CASTPPGGLNWETQYF. CDR3 bases: TGTGCCAGCACCCCACCGGGCGGGCTTAATTGGGAGACCCAGTACTTC. Using reference TRBV2 and TRBJ2-5 for the parts outside the CDR3, the full variable domain is EPEVTQTPSHQVTQMGQEVILRCVPISNHLYFYWYRQILGQKVEFLVSFYNNEISEKSEIFDDQFSVERPDGSNFTLKIRSTKLEDSAMYFCASTPPGGLNWETQYFGPGTRLLVL.

The chain links TRBV27 to TRBJ1-1; D is unclear. Germline V gene lookup returns CDR1 MNHEY and CDR2 SMNVEV (reference sequence). The V gene lost 5 bases and the J gene lost 4 bases, with 8 bases spanning the gap. This CDR3 is built from 12 residues. The CDR3 nucleotides are TGTGCCAGCAGTGACCGGCGCACTGAAGCTTTCTTT. Its protein is CASSDRRTEAFF.

In this sample, this clonotype turned up a few times. The rearrangement joins TRBV6-1 to TRBJ2-3; possible D gene TRBD1, 5 bases. The germline CDR1 and CDR2 sequences are MNHNS and SASEGT. The CDR3 covers 15 residues. V was shortened by 4 bases and J by 2 bases, with 13 bases between the two germline ends. The CDR3 nucleotides read TGTGCCAGCAGTGGCCTCGACAGCCCCACAGATACGCAGTATTTT. This codes for CASSGLDSPTDTQYF.

This sequence joins TRBV20-1 and TRBJ1-1; the D gene is possibly TRBD1 (5 bases). CDR3 length: 14 amino acids. V lost 3 bases, J lost 0 bases, and 11 bases lay in between. The germline V gene has CDR1 DFQATT and CDR2 SNEGSKA (reference sequence). DNA of the CDR3: TGCAGTGCTAGTCGGGAGGGGTTGAACACTGAAGCTTTCTTT. This encodes CSASREGLNTEAFF.

This clonotype was counted between two and nine times. The V gene is TRBV9, the J gene TRBJ2-2, with D perhaps being TRBD1 or TRBD2 (5 bases each). The CDR3 sequence is 12 residues long. The V and J ends lost 7 bases and 5 bases respectively, with 9 bases between them. The germline gives CDR1 SGDLS, CDR2 YYNGEE. The CDR3 here is CASGGPTGELFF. CDR3 coding DNA: TGTGCCAGCGGGGGTCCAACCGGGGAGCTGTTTTTT.

This clonotype was seen at least ten times. V is TRBV11-2 and J is TRBJ2-1; D perhaps matches TRBD2 (6 bases). The V end lost 4 bases, the J end lost 10 bases, and 29 bases lay between the germline ends. Germline V lookup: CDR1 SGHAT, CDR2 FQNNGV. The CDR3 has 18 amino acids. CDR3 sequence reads: CASSYALPAPISGEEQFF. CDR3 DNA sequence: TGTGCCAGCAGCTACGCCCTACCTGCACCAATTAGCGGCGAAGAGCAGTTCTTC.

The rearrangement joins TRBV9 to TRBJ1-6; 7 positions match TRBD1. The V gene end was trimmed by 0 bases and the J gene end by 10 bases; junction bases not matched to a gene: 4. Germline V CDR1 and CDR2: SGDLS, YYNGEE. The CDR3 covers 14 residues. The CDR3 sequence: CASSVEGGKSPLHF. The CDR3 coding sequence is TGTGCCAGCAGCGTAGAAGGGGGCAAGTCACCCCTCCACTTT.